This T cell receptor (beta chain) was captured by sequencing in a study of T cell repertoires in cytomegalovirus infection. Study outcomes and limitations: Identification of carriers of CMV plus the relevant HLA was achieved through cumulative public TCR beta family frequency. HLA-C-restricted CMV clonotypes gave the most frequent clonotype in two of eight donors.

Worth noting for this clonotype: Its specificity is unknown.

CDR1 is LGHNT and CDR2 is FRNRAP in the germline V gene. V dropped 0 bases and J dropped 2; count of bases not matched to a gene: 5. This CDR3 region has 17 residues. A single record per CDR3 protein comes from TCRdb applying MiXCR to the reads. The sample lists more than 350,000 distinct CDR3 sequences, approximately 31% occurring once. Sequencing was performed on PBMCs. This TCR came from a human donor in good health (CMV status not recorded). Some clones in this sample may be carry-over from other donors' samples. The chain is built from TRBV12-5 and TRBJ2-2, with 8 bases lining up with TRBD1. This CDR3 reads CASGLVKTGANTGELFF. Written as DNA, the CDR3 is TGTGCTAGTGGTTTGGTAAAGACAGGGGCAAACACCGGGGAGCTGTTTTTT.